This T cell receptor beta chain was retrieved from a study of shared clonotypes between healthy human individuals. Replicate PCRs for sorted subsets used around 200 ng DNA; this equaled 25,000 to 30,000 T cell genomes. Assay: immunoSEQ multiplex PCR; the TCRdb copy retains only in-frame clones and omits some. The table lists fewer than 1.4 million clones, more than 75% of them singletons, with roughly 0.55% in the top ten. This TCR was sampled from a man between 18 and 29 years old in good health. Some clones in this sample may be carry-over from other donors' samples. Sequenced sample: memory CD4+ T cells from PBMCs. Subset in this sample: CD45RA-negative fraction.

The CDR3 coding sequence is TGTGCCAGCAGTTCGAGACGAGGGGTGGTTCAGCCCCAGCATTTT. It is translated as CASSSRRGVVQPQHF. The genes are TRBV28 and TRBJ1-5; TRBD1 might be the D (5 bases). There are 15 residues in the CDR3. Trimming left V 4 bases short and J 6 bases short, with 16 bases between. CDR1 MDHEN and CDR2 SYDVKM come from the germline V gene. Full variable domain (rest looked up from reference TRBV28 and TRBJ1-5): DVKVTQSSRYLVKRTGEKVFLECVQDMDHENMFWYRQDPGLGLRLIYFSYDVKMKEKGDIPEGYSVSREKKERFSLILESASTNQTSMYLCASSSRRGVVQPQHFGDGTRLSIL.